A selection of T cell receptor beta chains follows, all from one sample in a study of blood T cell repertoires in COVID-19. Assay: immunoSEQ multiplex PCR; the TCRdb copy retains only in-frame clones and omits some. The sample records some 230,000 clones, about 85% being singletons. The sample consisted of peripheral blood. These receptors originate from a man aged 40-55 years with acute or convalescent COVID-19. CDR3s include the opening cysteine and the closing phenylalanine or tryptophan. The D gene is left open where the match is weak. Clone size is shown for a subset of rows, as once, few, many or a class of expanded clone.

CASIHRNTGELFF	TGTGCCAGCATTCACAGAAACACCGGGGAGCTGTTTTTT	.	13	TRBV25-1	.	TRBJ2-2
CASSFGQTEDGYTF	TGTGCCAGCAGTTTTGGACAGACAGAGGATGGCTACACCTTC	.	14	TRBV6-5	.	TRBJ1-2
CAWSSTRMNTEAFF	TGTGCCTGGAGTTCTACCAGGATGAACACTGAAGCTTTCTTT	once	14	TRBV30	.	TRBJ1-1
CASSIGTGAGQPQHF	TGTGCCAGTAGTATAGGGACAGGCGCAGGTCAGCCCCAGCATTTT	.	15	TRBV19	TRBD1	TRBJ1-5
CASSYGVVEGYTF	TGTGCCAGCAGTTACGGTGTGGTAGAAGGCTACACCTTC	.	13	TRBV6-2/TRBV6-3	.	TRBJ1-2
CASGIGSQPQHF	TGTGCCAGCGGGATAGGGAGTCAGCCCCAGCATTTT	few	12	TRBV27	.	TRBJ1-5
CASSPQGNSPLHF	TGTGCCAGCAGCCCACAGGGGAACTCACCCCTCCACTTT	.	13	TRBV5-4	TRBD1	TRBJ1-6
CASSYRDRGNTEAFF	TGTGCCAGCAGTTACCGGGACAGGGGCAACACTGAAGCTTTCTTT	.	15	TRBV6-5	TRBD1	TRBJ1-1
CASKDRSTNEKLFF	TGTGCCAGCAAAGACAGGTCAACTAATGAAAAACTGTTTTTT	.	14	TRBV2	.	TRBJ1-4
CASSGASGDEQYF	TGTGCCAGCAGCGGGGCTAGTGGGGACGAGCAGTACTTC	.	13	TRBV5-4	.	TRBJ2-7